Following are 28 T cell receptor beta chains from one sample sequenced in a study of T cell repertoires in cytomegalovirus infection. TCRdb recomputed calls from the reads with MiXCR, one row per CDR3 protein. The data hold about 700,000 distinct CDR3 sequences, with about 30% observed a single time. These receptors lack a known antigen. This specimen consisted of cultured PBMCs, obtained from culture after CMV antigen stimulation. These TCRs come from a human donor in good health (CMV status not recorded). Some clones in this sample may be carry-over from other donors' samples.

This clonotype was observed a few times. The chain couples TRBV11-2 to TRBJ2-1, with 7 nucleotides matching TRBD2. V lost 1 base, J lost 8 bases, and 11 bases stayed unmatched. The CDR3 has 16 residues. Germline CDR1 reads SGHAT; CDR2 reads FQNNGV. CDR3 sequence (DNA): TGTGCCAGCAGCTTAGGGAGAGCGTCTCGGGAGGATGAGCAGTTCTTC. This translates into CASSLGRASREDEQFF.

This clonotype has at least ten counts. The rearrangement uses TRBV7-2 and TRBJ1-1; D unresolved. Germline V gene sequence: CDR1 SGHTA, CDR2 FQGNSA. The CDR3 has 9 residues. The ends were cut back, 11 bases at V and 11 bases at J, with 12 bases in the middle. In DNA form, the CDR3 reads TGTGCCGTCCCCCCGTTGGCTTTCTTT. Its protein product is CAVPPLAFF. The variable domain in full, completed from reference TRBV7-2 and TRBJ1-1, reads GAGVSQSPSNKVTEKGKDVELRCDPISGHTALYWYRQSLGQGLEFLIYFQGNSAPDKSGLPSDRFSAERTGGSVSTLTIQRTQQEDSAVYLCAVPPLAFFGQGTRLTVV.

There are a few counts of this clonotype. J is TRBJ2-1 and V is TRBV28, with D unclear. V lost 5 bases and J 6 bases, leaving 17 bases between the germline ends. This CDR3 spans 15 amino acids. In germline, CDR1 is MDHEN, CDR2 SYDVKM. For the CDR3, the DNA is TGTGCCAGCAGTCCCCCCGCGCCAAGGATCAATGAGCAGTTCTTC. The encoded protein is CASSPPAPRINEQFF.

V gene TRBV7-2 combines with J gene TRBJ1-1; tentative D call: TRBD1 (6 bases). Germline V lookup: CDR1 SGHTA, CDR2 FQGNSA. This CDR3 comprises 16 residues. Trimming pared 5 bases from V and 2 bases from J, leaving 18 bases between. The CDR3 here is CASSLKGGIRNTEAFF. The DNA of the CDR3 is TGTGCCAGCAGCCTAAAAGGGGGGATCCGCAACACTGAAGCTTTCTTT.

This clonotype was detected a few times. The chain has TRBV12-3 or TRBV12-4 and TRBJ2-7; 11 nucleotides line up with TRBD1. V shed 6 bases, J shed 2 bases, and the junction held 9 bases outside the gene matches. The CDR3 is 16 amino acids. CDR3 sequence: CASSGFTGQGAYEQYF. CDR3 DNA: TGTGCCAGCAGCGGATTCACGGGACAGGGGGCCTACGAGCAGTACTTC.

Written as DNA, the CDR3 is TGCAGTGCTAGCCTACAGGGGGCGTACGAGCAGTACTTC. Amino acid sequence: CSASLQGAYEQYF. This chain connects TRBV20-1 to TRBJ2-7; 9 bases map to TRBD1. Germline V gene lookup returns CDR1 DFQATT and CDR2 SNEGSKA (reference sequence). V lost 3 bases and J lost 4; bases outside the gene matches: 4. The CDR3 contains 13 residues.

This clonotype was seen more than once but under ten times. The CDR3 loop is CASSFRGHGTGELFF. DNA for the CDR3: TGTGCCAGCAGTTTCAGGGGGCACGGCACCGGGGAGCTGTTTTTT. The chain recombines TRBV27 with TRBJ2-2; TRBD1 matches at 8 bases. The CDR3 is made up of 15 amino acids. CDR1 is MNHEY, CDR2 SMNVEV, per germline (reference sequence). J gave up 4 bases and V 3 bases, and 4 bases lay outside the gene matches.

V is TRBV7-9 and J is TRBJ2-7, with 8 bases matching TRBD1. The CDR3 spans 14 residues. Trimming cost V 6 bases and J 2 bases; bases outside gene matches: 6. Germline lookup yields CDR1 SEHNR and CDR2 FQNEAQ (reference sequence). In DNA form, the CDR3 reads TGTGCCAGCAGGTCGACAGGGGTGGCCTACGAGCAGTACTTC. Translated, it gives CASRSTGVAYEQYF. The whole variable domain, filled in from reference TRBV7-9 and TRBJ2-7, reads DTGVSQNPRHKITKRGQNVTFRCDPISEHNRLYWYRQTLGQGPEFLTYFQNEAQLEKSRLLSDRFSAERPKGSFSTLEIQRTEQGDSAMYLCASRSTGVAYEQYFGPGTRLTVT.

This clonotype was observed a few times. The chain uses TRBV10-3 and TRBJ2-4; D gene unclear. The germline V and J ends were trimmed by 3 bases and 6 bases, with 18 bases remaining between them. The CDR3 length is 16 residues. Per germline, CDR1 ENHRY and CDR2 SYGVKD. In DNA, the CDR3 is TGTGCCATCAGTGAATGGCTAGGCCGTACGGGAAACATTCAGTACTTC. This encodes CAISEWLGRTGNIQYF.

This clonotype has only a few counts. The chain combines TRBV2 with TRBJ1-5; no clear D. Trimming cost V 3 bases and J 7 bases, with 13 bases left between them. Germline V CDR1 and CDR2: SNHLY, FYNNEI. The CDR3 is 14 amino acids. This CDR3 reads CASSDLVKRQPQHF. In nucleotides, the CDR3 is TGTGCCAGCAGTGATCTGGTCAAGCGGCAGCCCCAGCATTTT.

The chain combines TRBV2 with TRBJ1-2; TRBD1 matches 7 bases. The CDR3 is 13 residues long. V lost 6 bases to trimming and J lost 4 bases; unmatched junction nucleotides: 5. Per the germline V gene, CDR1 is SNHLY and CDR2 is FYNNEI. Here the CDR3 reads CASRRGPSYGYTF. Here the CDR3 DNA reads TGTGCCAGCAGAAGGGGGCCCTCCTATGGCTACACCTTC.

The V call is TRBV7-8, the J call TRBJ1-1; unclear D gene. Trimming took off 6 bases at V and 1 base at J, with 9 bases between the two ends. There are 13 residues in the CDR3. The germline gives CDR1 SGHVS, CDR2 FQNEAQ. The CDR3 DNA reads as TGTGCCAGCAGTTCCGACGGGAACACTGAAGCTTTCTTT. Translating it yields CASSSDGNTEAFF.

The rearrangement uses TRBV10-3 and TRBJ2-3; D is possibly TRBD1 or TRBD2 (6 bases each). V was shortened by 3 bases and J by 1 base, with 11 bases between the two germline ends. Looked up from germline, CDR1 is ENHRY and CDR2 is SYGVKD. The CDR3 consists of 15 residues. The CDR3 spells CAISDPGARTDTQYF. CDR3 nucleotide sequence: TGTGCCATCAGTGACCCGGGGGCTCGCACAGATACGCAGTATTTT.

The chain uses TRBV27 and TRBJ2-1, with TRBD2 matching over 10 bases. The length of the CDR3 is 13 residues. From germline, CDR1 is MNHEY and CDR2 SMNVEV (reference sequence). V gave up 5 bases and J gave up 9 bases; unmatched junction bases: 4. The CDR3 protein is CASSERGGSEQFF. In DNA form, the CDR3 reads TGTGCCAGCAGTGAGCGGGGGGGCAGTGAGCAGTTCTTC.

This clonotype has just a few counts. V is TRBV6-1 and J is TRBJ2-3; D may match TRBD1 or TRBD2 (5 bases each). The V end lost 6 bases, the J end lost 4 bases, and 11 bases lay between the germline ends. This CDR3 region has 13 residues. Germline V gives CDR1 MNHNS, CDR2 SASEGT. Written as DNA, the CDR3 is TGTGCCAGCAGACAGGCCGGGGCAGATACGCAGTATTTT. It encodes CASRQAGADTQYF.

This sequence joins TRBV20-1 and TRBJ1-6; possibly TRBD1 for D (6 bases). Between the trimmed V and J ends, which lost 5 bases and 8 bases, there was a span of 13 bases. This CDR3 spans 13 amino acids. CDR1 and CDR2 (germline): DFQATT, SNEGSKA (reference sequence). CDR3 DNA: TGCAGTGCTGCGGACAGCGGGGATTCACCCCTCCACTTT. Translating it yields CSAADSGDSPLHF.

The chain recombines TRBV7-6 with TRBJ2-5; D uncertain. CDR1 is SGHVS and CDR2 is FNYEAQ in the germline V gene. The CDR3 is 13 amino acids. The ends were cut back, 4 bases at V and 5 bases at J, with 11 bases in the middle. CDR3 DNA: TGTGCCAGCAGCTCCCCTACGCAGGAGACCCAGTACTTC. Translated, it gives CASSSPTQETQYF.

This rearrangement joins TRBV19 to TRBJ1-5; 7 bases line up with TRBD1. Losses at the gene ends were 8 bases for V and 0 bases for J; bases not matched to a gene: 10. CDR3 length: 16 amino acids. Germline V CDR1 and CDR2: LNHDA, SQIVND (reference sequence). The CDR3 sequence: CASAEDRTYSNQPQHF. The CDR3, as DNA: TGTGCCAGTGCCGAGGACAGGACGTATAGCAATCAGCCCCAGCATTTT.

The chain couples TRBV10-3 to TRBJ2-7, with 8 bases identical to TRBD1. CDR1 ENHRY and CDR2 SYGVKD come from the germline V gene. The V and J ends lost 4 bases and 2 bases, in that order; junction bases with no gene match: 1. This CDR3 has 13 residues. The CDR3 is CAISGTGTYEQYF. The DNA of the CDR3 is TGTGCCATCAGTGGGACAGGGACCTACGAGCAGTACTTC.

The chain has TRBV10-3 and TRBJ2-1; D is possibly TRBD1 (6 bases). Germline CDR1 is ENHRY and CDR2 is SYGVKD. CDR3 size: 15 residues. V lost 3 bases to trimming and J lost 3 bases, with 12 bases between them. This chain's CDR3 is CAISDKSGVYNEQFF. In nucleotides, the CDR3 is TGTGCCATCAGTGATAAGTCAGGGGTCTACAATGAGCAGTTCTTC.

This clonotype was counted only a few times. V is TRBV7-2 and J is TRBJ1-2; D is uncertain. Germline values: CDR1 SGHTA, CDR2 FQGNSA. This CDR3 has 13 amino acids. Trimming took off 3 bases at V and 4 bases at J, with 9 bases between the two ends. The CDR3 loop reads CASSFERTYGYTF. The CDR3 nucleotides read TGTGCCAGCAGCTTCGAGCGGACCTATGGCTACACCTTC.

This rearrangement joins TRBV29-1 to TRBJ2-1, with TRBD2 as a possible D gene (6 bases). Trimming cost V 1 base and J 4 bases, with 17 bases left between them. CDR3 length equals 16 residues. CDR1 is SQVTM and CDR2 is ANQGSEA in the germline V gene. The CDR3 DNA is TGCAGCGTTGAAGGTCTACCTTCGGGAGATTACAATGAGCAGTTCTTC. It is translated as CSVEGLPSGDYNEQFF.

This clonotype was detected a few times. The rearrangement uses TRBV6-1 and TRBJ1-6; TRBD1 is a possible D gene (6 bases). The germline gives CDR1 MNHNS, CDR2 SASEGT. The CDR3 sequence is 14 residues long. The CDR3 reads CGTAMSSYNSPLHF. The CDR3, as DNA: TGTGGGACAGCGATGAGCTCCTATAATTCACCCCTCCACTTT.

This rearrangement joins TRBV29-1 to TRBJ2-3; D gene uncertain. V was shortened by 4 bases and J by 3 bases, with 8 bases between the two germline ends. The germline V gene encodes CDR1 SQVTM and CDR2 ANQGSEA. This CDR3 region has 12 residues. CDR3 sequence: CSVGRSTDTQYF. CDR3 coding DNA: TGCAGCGTTGGGAGAAGTACAGATACGCAGTATTTT.

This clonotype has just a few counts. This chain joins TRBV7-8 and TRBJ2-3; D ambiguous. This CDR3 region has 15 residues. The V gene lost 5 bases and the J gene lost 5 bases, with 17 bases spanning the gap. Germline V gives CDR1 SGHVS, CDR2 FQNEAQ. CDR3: CASSMDRHKLDTQYF. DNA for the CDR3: TGTGCCAGCAGCATGGACCGACACAAACTAGATACGCAGTATTTT.

The chain's CDR3 is CASSPRGTSGRSHEQYF. In DNA, the CDR3 is TGCGCCAGCAGCCCCCGTGGGACTAGCGGGAGGAGCCACGAGCAGTACTTC. V gene TRBV4-1 combines with J gene TRBJ2-7, with 15 positions matching TRBD2. The CDR3 contains 17 residues. Germline V CDR1 and CDR2: MGHRA, YSYEKL. V was clipped by 4 bases and J by 5 bases; unmatched bases: 9.

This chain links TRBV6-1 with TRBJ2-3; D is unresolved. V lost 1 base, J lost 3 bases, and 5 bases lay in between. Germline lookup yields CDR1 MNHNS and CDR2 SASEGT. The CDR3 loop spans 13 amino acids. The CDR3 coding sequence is TGTGCCAGCAGTGAAGGTTGGACAGATACGCAGTATTTT. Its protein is CASSEGWTDTQYF.

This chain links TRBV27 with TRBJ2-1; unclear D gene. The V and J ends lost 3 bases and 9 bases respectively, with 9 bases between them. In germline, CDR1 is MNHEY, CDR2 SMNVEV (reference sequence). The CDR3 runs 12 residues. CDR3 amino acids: CASSLGSSEQFF. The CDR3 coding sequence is TGTGCCAGCAGTTTGGGTAGCAGTGAGCAGTTCTTC.